Each of the 31 T cell receptor beta chains below was sequenced from the same sample in a study of T cell responses to AZD1222 COVID-19 vaccine. Profiled with immunoSEQ multiplex PCR; TCRdb holds only in-frame clones, not every one. The data hold over 100,000 clones, with 70% to 90% observed a single time. Sequenced material: peripheral blood, taken on day 0 of MenACWY control vaccination. The origin of the receptors is an adult in good health.

This chain uses TRBV4-3 with TRBJ1-2, with D unresolved. This CDR3 comprises 16 residues. Germline V gene lookup returns CDR1 LGHNA and CDR2 YSLEER. The V gene lost 0 bases and the J gene lost 2 bases, with 13 bases spanning the gap. For the CDR3, the DNA is TGCGCCAGCAGCCAAGATGCGGCAGGAGAGAACTATGGCTACACCTTC. It encodes CASSQDAAGENYGYTF.

V is TRBV5-8 and J is TRBJ2-6, with D perhaps matching TRBD2 (5 bases). The CDR3 extends over 19 amino acids. The V and J ends lost 1 base and 2 bases respectively, with 19 bases between them. Germline CDR1 SGHTS, CDR2 YDEGEE. CDR3 in DNA: TGTGCCAGCAGCTTGTGGTTCGGGGTTCAAGACGCTGGGGCCAACGTCCTGACTTTC. Protein: CASSLWFGVQDAGANVLTF. The full variable domain, its missing parts supplied by reference TRBV5-8 and TRBJ2-6, is EAGVTQSPTHLIKTRGQQATLRCSPISGHTSVYWYQQALGLGLQFLLWYDEGEERNRGNFPPRFSGRQFPNYSSELNVNALELEDSALYLCASSLWFGVQDAGANVLTFGAGSRLTVL.

This clone is judged medium-sized (0.01 to 0.1%). The CDR3: CASSSTETGTGHNEQFF. As DNA, the CDR3 is TGTGCCAGCAGTAGTACCGAGACCGGGACGGGCCACAATGAGCAGTTCTTC. The V call is TRBV2, the J call TRBJ2-1; D may match TRBD1 or TRBD2 (5 bases each). The V end was cut by 5 bases, the J end by 5 bases, with 22 bases between. Germline CDR1 is SNHLY and CDR2 is FYNNEI. The CDR3 sequence is 17 residues long.

The chain joins TRBV2 to TRBJ2-2; 9 nucleotides align to TRBD1. V gave up 9 bases and J gave up 3 bases; unmatched junction bases: 8. In germline, CDR1 is SNHLY, CDR2 FYNNEI. The CDR3 is 15 residues long. This chain's CDR3 is CASSRDRAHTGELFF. The CDR3 DNA reads as TGTGCCAGTTCACGGGACAGGGCGCACACCGGGGAGCTGTTTTTT.

This clone has a count of ten or more. This chain links TRBV11-3 with TRBJ1-1; D unresolved. Germline assignment: CDR1 SGHNT and CDR2 YENEEA. V lost 3 bases and J 5 bases, leaving 7 bases between the germline ends. The CDR3 is 12 residues long. The DNA for the CDR3 is TGTGCCAGCAGCTTCTCGGGGACTGAAGCTTTCTTT. This translates into CASSFSGTEAFF.

V usage is TRBV7-2 and J usage is TRBJ2-3; a weak D match, TRBD2 (6 bases). The V gene lost 3 bases and the J gene lost 0 bases, with 10 bases spanning the gap. The length of the CDR3 is 15 residues. Germline V gene lookup returns CDR1 SGHTA and CDR2 FQGNSA. The CDR3 sequence is CASSFYGTSTDTQYF. CDR3 sequence (DNA): TGTGCCAGCAGCTTCTATGGGACTAGCACAGATACGCAGTATTTT.

This clone was observed a single time. This chain uses TRBV18 with TRBJ2-2; D gene ambiguous. Germline CDR1 and CDR2: KGHSH and LQKENI. The V and J ends lost 3 bases and 3 bases respectively, with 5 bases between them. This CDR3 has 13 residues. CDR3 amino acids: CASSPPYTGELFF. CDR3 nucleotides: TGTGCCAGCTCACCCCCTTACACCGGGGAGCTGTTTTTT. The entire variable domain, with the rest obtained from reference TRBV18 and TRBJ2-2, is as follows: NAGVMQNPRHLVRRRGQEARLRCSPMKGHSHVYWYRQLPEEGLKFMVYLQKENIIDESGMPKERFSAEFPKEGPSILRIQQVVRGDSAAYFCASSPPYTGELFFGEGSRLTVL.

V is TRBV14 and J is TRBJ2-7; 9 nucleotides align to TRBD1. The V segment lost 4 bases and the J segment 0 bases; nucleotides outside the gene matches: 1. There are 14 residues in the CDR3. The germline V gene has CDR1 SGHDN and CDR2 FVKESK. The CDR3, as DNA: TGTGCCAGCAGCCCGGGACAGGGCTCCTACGAGCAGTACTTC. It translates to CASSPGQGSYEQYF.

This chain uses TRBV7-2 with TRBJ2-3, with 11 bases aligning to TRBD2. Germline V gene lookup returns CDR1 SGHTA and CDR2 FQGNSA. V gave up 3 bases and J gave up 0 bases; unmatched junction bases: 2. The length of the CDR3 is 16 residues. CDR3 sequence reads: CASSFLAGGSTDTQYF. As DNA, the CDR3 is TGTGCCAGCAGCTTCCTAGCGGGAGGAAGCACAGATACGCAGTATTTT.

This clone was seen only once. The rearrangement uses TRBV6-1 and TRBJ1-2, with TRBD1 matching 10 bases. CDR1 is MNHNS and CDR2 is SASEGT in the germline V gene. V gave up 1 base and J gave up 4 bases; unmatched junction bases: 0. CDR3 length equals 14 residues. The CDR3 reads CASSEGTGGYGYTF. DNA of the CDR3: TGTGCCAGCAGTGAAGGGACAGGGGGCTATGGCTACACCTTC.

The chain is built from TRBV7-9 and TRBJ2-6; no clear D. V was shortened by 5 bases and J by 0 bases, with 8 bases between the two germline ends. The CDR3 has 15 residues. Germline V gene sequence: CDR1 SEHNR, CDR2 FQNEAQ (reference sequence). CDR3 in amino acids: CASSPTGSGANVLTF. The CDR3 nucleotides are TGTGCCAGCAGCCCCACCGGCTCTGGGGCCAACGTCCTGACTTTC.

The rearrangement uses TRBV3-1 (or the pseudogene TRBV3-2) and TRBJ2-2, with 7 bases identical to TRBD1. The CDR3 loop spans 18 amino acids. V trimming: 4 bases; J trimming: 0 bases; junction bases outside the gene matches: 11. Germline V gene sequence: CDR1 LGHDT, CDR2 YNNKEL (reference sequence). The CDR3 nucleotides are TGTGCCAGCAGCCCCACCCAAGCACAGGGGACGAACACCGGGGAGCTGTTTTTT. It translates to CASSPTQAQGTNTGELFF.

This chain links TRBV28 with TRBJ2-2, with D tentatively TRBD1 (6 bases). V was clipped by 1 base and J by 4 bases, with 13 bases between them. The CDR3 sequence is 16 residues long. Germline V gene sequence: CDR1 MDHEN, CDR2 SYDVKM. The CDR3 sequence: CASSLFRGWGTGELFF. The CDR3 DNA sequence: TGTGCCAGCAGTTTATTCAGGGGTTGGGGCACCGGGGAGCTGTTTTTT. The full variable domain, in which reference TRBV28 and TRBJ2-2 provide the parts outside the CDR3, is DVKVTQSSRYLVKRTGEKVFLECVQDMDHENMFWYRQDPGLGLRLIYFSYDVKMKEKGDIPEGYSVSREKKERFSLILESASTNQTSMYLCASSLFRGWGTGELFFGEGSRLTVL.

V usage is TRBV7-2 and J usage is TRBJ2-7; D assignment may be TRBD1 or TRBD2 (5 bases each). The CDR3 is 14 residues long. CDR1 and CDR2 from the germline V gene are SGHTA and FQGNSA. The V and J ends lost 5 bases and 0 bases respectively, with 11 bases between them. The CDR3 spells CASSPAGASYEQYF. CDR3 nucleotide sequence: TGTGCCAGCAGCCCGGCCGGGGCCTCCTACGAGCAGTACTTC.

The chain carries TRBV7-6 and TRBJ1-2, with 8 bases aligning to TRBD1. Germline lookup yields CDR1 SGHVS and CDR2 FNYEAQ. After removal of 1 base from V and 5 bases from J, the junction contained 0 bases not matched to a gene. This CDR3 spans 13 amino acids. The chain's CDR3 is CASSLGTGYGYTF. The CDR3, as DNA: TGTGCCAGCAGCTTAGGGACAGGGTATGGCTACACCTTC.

The gene calls are TRBV6-2 or TRBV6-3 and TRBJ2-2; 7 bases fit TRBD1. Trimming took 6 bases from V and 9 from J; bases not matched to a gene: 4. The CDR3 totals 12 residues. Germline CDR1 and CDR2: MNHEY and SVGEGT. The CDR3 loop is CASSRQGRELFF. CDR3 DNA: TGTGCCAGCAGCAGACAGGGTAGGGAGCTGTTTTTT.

V gene TRBV24-1 combines with J gene TRBJ2-3, with D possibly called TRBD1 or TRBD2 (5 bases each). CDR1 is KGHDR and CDR2 is SFDVKD in the germline V gene. V gave up 4 bases and J gave up 0 bases, with 16 bases separating them. This CDR3 comprises 17 residues. CDR3 DNA: TGTGCCACCAGTGACCTCGAACCGGGACGGAGCACAGATACGCAGTATTTT. The encoded protein is CATSDLEPGRSTDTQYF.

The CDR3 region has the DNA TGCAGCGTTGTTGGAACCGAGACAGGAGACACAGATACGCAGTATTTT. Its protein product is CSVVGTETGDTDTQYF. The rearrangement joins TRBV29-1 to TRBJ2-3; possibly TRBD1 for D (6 bases). Germline CDR1 and CDR2: SQVTM and ANQGSEA. The CDR3 is 16 residues long. V was pared by 4 bases and J by 2 bases, with 19 bases between.

The chain is built from TRBV30 and TRBJ2-3; tentatively, D is TRBD1 or TRBD2 (6 bases each). This CDR3 is 13 amino acids long. Germline V CDR1 and CDR2: GTSNPN, SVGIG (reference sequence). Trimming cost V 4 bases and J 4 bases, with 12 bases left between them. The CDR3 loop reads CAWNYREADTQYF. CDR3 coding DNA: TGTGCCTGGAATTACAGGGAGGCAGATACGCAGTATTTT.

The CDR3 sequence is CASSLVAGVSGELFF. CDR3 sequence (DNA): TGTGCCAGCAGCTTAGTTGCGGGGGTATCCGGGGAGCTGTTTTTT. The chain recombines TRBV7-2 with TRBJ2-2; 7 bases fit TRBD2. Germline CDR1 SGHTA, CDR2 FQGNSA. This CDR3 spans 15 amino acids. Trimming cost V 1 base and J 6 bases; bases outside gene matches: 5.

The rearrangement joins TRBV28 to TRBJ2-7; D gene ambiguous. V lost 8 bases and J 2 bases, leaving 13 bases between the germline ends. The CDR3 has 13 residues. Germline values: CDR1 MDHEN, CDR2 SYDVKM. The CDR3: CASERSSTYEQYF. DNA for the CDR3: TGTGCCAGCGAGCGTTCTAGTACCTACGAGCAGTACTTC.

This clone has a single count. J is TRBJ2-1 and V is TRBV7-9, with TRBD2 as a possible D gene (5 bases). V lost 0 bases to trimming and J lost 4 bases, with 10 bases between them. This CDR3 comprises 15 residues. From germline, CDR1 is SEHNR and CDR2 FQNEAQ (reference sequence). The CDR3 loop is CASSLALQRYNEQFF. For the CDR3, the DNA is TGTGCCAGCAGCTTAGCGCTTCAGCGGTACAATGAGCAGTTCTTC.

The chain combines TRBV3-1 (or the pseudogene TRBV3-2) with TRBJ1-2, with a tentative D call TRBD1 (5 bases). Trimming cost V 0 bases and J 8 bases, with 22 bases left between them. The CDR3 consists of 17 residues. The V gene's germline CDR1 is LGHDT and CDR2 YNNKEL (reference sequence). CDR3 nucleotides: TGTGCCAGCAGCCAAGAAACTCACGGGCCAATCAGGGAAGGCTACACCTTC. It codes for CASSQETHGPIREGYTF.

The genes are TRBV4-3 and TRBJ1-6; no clear D. Germline assignment: CDR1 LGHNA and CDR2 YSLEER. CDR3 length equals 15 residues. V lost 0 bases and J 7 bases, leaving 10 bases between the germline ends. The CDR3 protein is CASSQDFPTNSPLHF. The DNA of the CDR3 is TGCGCCAGCAGCCAAGATTTCCCCACAAATTCACCCCTCCACTTT.

V is TRBV18 and J is TRBJ1-3; 8 nucleotides line up with TRBD1. The germline V gene has CDR1 KGHSH and CDR2 LQKENI. There are 16 residues in the CDR3. With V trimmed by 2 bases and J by 4 bases, 7 bases remained unmatched. CDR3 nucleotide sequence: TGTGCCAGCTCACCAACCGACAGGGGTCTAGGAAACACCATATATTTT. Amino acids: CASSPTDRGLGNTIYF.

J is TRBJ2-5 and V is TRBV9; D is unclear. V was cut by 4 bases and J by 3 bases, with 13 bases left in between. Per germline, CDR1 SGDLS and CDR2 YYNGEE. This CDR3 is 14 amino acids long. The DNA of the CDR3 is TGTGCCAGCAGCTACTATGCTTTCGAAGAGACCCAGTACTTC. Encoded protein: CASSYYAFEETQYF.

The chain uses TRBV6-5 and TRBJ1-4; tentative D call: TRBD1 (5 bases). CDR3 length equals 14 residues. The V end was cut by 5 bases, the J end by 0 bases, with 7 bases between. Germline CDR1 and CDR2: MNHEY and SVGAGI. CDR3 amino acids: CASSRGATNEKLFF. The CDR3 DNA reads as TGTGCCAGCAGTCGAGGGGCAACTAATGAAAAACTGTTTTTT.

The chain recombines TRBV28 with TRBJ1-2, with 9 bases fitting TRBD1. This CDR3 has 15 amino acids. The germline CDR1 and CDR2 sequences are MDHEN and SYDVKM. V dropped 6 bases and J dropped 3; count of bases not matched to a gene: 8. CDR3 sequence (DNA): TGTGCCAGCAGCTATCCAGGGACAGGGCACTATGGCTACACCTTC. Translating it yields CASSYPGTGHYGYTF.

The DNA for the CDR3 is TGTGCCAGCAGTTTAGGGGTAAGCAATCAGCCCCAGCATTTT. Its translation: CASSLGVSNQPQHF. The chain employs TRBV28 and TRBJ1-5; no firm D call. Germline V gives CDR1 MDHEN, CDR2 SYDVKM. V shed 2 bases and J shed 1 base, with 6 bases lying between them. This CDR3 is built from 14 residues. The variable domain in full, with the rest retrieved from reference TRBV28 and TRBJ1-5, is DVKVTQSSRYLVKRTGEKVFLECVQDMDHENMFWYRQDPGLGLRLIYFSYDVKMKEKGDIPEGYSVSREKKERFSLILESASTNQTSMYLCASSLGVSNQPQHFGDGTRLSIL.

The chain's CDR3 is CASRYGDRGTEAFF. CDR3 sequence (DNA): TGTGCCAGCAGATATGGAGACAGGGGAACTGAAGCTTTCTTT. The J gene is TRBJ1-1, the V gene TRBV28; TRBD1 agrees at 8 bases. Germline CDR1 MDHEN, CDR2 SYDVKM. This CDR3 has 14 amino acids. J gave up 5 bases and V 6 bases, and 8 bases lay outside the gene matches.

The chain links TRBV9 to TRBJ1-3; TRBD1 might be the D (5 bases). This CDR3 has 16 amino acids. V shed 1 base and J shed 7 bases, with 18 bases lying between them. Looked up from germline, CDR1 is SGDLS and CDR2 is YYNGEE. The CDR3 coding sequence is TGTGCCAGCAGCGTAACTGACAGCCTCCCGGGTAACACCATATATTTT. Translated, it gives CASSVTDSLPGNTIYF.